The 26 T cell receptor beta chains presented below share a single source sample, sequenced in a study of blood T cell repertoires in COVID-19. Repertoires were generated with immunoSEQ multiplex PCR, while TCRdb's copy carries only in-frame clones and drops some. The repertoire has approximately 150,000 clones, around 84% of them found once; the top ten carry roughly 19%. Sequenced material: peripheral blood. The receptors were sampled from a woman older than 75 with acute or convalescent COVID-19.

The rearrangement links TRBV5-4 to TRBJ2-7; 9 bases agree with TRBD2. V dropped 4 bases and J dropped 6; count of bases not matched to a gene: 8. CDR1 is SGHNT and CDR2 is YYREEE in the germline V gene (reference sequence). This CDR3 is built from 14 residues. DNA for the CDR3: TGTGCCAGCAGCCTGAAGAGTAGCGGGGGCGAGCAGTACTTC. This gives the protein CASSLKSSGGEQYF.

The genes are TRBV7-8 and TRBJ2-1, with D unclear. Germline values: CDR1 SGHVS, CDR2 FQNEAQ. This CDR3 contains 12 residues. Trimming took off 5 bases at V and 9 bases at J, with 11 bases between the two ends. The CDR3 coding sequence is TGTGCCAGCAGCCCCTCCAGAATTGAGCAGTTCTTC. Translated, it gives CASSPSRIEQFF.

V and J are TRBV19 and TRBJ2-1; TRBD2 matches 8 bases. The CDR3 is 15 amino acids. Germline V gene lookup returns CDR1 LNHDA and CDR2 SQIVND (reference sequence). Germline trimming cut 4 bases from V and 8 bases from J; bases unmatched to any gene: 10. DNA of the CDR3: TGTGCCAGTAGTACACTCTTCGGGAGGGACGATGAGCAGTTCTTC. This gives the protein CASSTLFGRDDEQFF.

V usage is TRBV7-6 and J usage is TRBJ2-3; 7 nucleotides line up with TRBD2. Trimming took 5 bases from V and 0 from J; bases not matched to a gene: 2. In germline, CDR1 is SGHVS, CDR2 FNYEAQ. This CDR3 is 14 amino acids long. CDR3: CASSRSGSTDTQYF. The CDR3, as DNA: TGTGCCAGCAGCCGTAGCGGGAGCACAGATACGCAGTATTTT.

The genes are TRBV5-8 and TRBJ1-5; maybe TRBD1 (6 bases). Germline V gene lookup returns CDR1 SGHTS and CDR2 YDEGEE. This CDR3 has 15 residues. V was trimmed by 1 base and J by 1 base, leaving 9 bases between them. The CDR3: CASSLPGASNQPQHF. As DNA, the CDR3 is TGTGCCAGCAGCTTGCCAGGGGCGAGCAATCAGCCCCAGCATTTT.

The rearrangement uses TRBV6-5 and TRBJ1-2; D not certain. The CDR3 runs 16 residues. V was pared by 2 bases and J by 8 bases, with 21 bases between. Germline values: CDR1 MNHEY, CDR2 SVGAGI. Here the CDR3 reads CASSYRSSRGQGGYTF. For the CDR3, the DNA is TGTGCCAGCAGTTACCGCAGTTCTAGAGGTCAAGGCGGCTACACCTTC.

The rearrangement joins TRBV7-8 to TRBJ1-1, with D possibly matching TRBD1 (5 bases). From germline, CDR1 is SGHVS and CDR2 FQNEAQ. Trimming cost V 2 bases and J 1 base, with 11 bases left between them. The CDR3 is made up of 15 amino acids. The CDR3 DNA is TGTGCCAGCAGCTTACGGGGGTTAGGGAACACTGAAGCTTTCTTT. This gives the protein CASSLRGLGNTEAFF.

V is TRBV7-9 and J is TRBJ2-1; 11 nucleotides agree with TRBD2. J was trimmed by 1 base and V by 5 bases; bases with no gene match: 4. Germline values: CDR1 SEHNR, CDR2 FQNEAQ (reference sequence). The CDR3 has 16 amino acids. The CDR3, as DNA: TGTGCCAGCAGCGTCACTAGCGGGAGATCCTACAATGAGCAGTTCTTC. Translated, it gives CASSVTSGRSYNEQFF.

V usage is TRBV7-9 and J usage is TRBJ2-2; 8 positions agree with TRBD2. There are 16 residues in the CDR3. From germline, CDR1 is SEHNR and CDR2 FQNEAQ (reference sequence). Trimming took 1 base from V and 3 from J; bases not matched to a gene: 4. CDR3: CASSLGLAGYTGELFF. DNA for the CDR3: TGTGCCAGCAGCTTAGGTCTAGCGGGCTACACCGGGGAGCTGTTTTTT.

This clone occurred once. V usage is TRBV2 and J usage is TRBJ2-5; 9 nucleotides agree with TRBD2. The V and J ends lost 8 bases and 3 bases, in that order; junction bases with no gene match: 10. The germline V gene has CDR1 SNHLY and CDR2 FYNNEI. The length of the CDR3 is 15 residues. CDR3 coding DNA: TGTGCCAGCGGGATTACCTTAGCGGGGGAAGAGACCCAGTACTTC. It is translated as CASGITLAGEETQYF. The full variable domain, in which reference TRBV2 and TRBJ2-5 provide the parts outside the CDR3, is EPEVTQTPSHQVTQMGQEVILRCVPISNHLYFYWYRQILGQKVEFLVSFYNNEISEKSEIFDDQFSVERPDGSNFTLKIRSTKLEDSAMYFCASGITLAGEETQYFGPGTRLLVL.

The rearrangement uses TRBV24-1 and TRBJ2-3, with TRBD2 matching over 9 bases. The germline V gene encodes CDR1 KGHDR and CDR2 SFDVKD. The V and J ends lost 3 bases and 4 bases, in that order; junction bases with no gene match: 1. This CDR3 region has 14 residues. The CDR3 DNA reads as TGTGCCACCAGTGATAGCGGGGGGTCAGATACGCAGTATTTT. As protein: CATSDSGGSDTQYF.

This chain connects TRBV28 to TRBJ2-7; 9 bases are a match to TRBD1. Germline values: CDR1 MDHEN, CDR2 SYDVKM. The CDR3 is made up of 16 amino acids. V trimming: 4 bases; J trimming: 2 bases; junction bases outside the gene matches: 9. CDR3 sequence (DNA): TGTGCCAGCAGTTCCCCGCCGGGACAGGGTACCTACGAGCAGTACTTC. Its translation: CASSSPPGQGTYEQYF.

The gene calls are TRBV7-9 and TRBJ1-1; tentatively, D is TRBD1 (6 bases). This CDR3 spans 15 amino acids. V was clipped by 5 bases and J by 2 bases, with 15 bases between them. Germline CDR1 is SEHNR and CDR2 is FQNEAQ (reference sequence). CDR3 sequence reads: CASSKTEGVNTEAFF. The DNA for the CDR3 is TGTGCCAGCAGCAAAACCGAGGGGGTCAACACTGAAGCTTTCTTT. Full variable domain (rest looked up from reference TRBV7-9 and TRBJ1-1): DTGVSQNPRHKITKRGQNVTFRCDPISEHNRLYWYRQTLGQGPEFLTYFQNEAQLEKSRLLSDRFSAERPKGSFSTLEIQRTEQGDSAMYLCASSKTEGVNTEAFFGQGTRLTVV.

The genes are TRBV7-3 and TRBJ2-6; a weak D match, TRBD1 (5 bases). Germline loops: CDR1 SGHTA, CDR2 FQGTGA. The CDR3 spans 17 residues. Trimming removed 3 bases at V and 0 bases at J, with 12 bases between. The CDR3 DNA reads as TGTGCCAGCAGCTTCAGGTCAGGGTTCTCTGGGGCCAACGTCCTGACTTTC. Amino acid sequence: CASSFRSGFSGANVLTF.

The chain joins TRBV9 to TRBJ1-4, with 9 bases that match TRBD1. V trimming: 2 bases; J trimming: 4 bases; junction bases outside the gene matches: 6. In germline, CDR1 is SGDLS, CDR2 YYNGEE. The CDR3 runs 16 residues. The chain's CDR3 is CASSVRGQGNNEKLFF. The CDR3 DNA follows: TGTGCCAGCAGCGTGCGGGGACAGGGCAATAATGAAAAACTGTTTTTT.

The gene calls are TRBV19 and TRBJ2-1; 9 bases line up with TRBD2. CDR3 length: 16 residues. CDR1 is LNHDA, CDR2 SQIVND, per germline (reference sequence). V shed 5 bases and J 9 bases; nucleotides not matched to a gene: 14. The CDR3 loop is CASSPPLSGRIGEQFF. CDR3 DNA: TGTGCCAGTAGTCCCCCTCTCAGCGGGAGGATTGGTGAGCAGTTCTTC. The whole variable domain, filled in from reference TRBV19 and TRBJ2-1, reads DGGITQSPKYLFRKEGQNVTLSCEQNLNHDAMYWYRQDPGQGLRLIYYSQIVNDFQKGDIAEGYSVSREKKESFPLTVTSAQKNPTAFYLCASSPPLSGRIGEQFFGPGTRLTVL.

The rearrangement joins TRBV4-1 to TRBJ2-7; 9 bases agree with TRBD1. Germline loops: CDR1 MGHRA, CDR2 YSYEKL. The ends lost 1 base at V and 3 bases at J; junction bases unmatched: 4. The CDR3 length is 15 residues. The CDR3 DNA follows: TGCGCCAGCAGCCAAGTCGGGACAGGGCACTACGAGCAGTACTTC. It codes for CASSQVGTGHYEQYF.

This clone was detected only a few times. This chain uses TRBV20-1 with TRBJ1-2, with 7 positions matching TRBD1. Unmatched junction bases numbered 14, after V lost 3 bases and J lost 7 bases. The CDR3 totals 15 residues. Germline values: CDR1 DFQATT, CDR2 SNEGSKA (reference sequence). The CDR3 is CSASSPGQSYAGYTF. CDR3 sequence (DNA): TGCAGTGCTAGTTCACCGGGACAGAGCTATGCTGGCTACACCTTC.

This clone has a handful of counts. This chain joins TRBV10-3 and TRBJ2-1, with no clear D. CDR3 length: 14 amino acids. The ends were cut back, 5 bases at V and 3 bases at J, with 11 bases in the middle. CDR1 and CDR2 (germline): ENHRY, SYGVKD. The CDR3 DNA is TGTGCCATCAGTTCGGAGAGCAACTACAATGAGCAGTTCTTC. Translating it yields CAISSESNYNEQFF.

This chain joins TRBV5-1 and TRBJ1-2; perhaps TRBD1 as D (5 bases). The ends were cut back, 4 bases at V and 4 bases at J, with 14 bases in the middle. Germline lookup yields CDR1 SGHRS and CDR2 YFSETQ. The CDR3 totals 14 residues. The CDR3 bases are TGCGCCAGCAGCCCGGAGTGGGGCGCCTATGGCTACACCTTC. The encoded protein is CASSPEWGAYGYTF. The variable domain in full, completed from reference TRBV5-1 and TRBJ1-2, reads KAGVTQTPRYLIKTRGQQVTLSCSPISGHRSVSWYQQTPGQGLQFLFEYFSETQRNKGNFPGRFSGRQFSNSRSEMNVSTLELGDSALYLCASSPEWGAYGYTFGSGTRLTVV.

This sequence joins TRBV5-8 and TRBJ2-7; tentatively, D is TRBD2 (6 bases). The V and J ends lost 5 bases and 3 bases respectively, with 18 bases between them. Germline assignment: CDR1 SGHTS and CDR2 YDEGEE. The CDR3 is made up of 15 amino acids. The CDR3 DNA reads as TGTGCCAGCAGACTCCATGGGAGGACCAACTACGAGCAGTACTTC. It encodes CASRLHGRTNYEQYF.

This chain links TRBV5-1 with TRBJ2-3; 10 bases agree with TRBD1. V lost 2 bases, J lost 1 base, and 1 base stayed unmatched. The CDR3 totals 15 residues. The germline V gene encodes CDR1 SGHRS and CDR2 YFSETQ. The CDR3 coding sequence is TGCGCCAGCAGCTTAGGGACAGGGGGCACAGATACGCAGTATTTT. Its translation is CASSLGTGGTDTQYF.

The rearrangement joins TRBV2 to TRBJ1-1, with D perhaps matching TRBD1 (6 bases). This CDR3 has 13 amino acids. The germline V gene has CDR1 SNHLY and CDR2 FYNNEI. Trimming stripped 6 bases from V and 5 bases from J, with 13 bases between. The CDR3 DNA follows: TGTGCCAGCAGACGGGACAAACCGACTGAAGCTTTCTTT. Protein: CASRRDKPTEAFF.

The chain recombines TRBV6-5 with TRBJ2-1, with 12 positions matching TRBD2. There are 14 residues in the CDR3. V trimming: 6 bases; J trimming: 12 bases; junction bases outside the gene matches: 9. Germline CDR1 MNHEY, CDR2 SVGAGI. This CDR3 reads CASRVGLAGMSQFF. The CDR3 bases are TGTGCCAGCAGGGTCGGACTAGCGGGGATGTCGCAGTTCTTC.

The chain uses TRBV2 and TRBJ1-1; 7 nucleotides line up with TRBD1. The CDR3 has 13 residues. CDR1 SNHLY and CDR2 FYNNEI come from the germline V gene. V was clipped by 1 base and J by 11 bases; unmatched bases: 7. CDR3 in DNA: TGTGCCAGCAGTGAAGGGAGGGGGCTAATGGCTTTCTTT. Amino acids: CASSEGRGLMAFF.

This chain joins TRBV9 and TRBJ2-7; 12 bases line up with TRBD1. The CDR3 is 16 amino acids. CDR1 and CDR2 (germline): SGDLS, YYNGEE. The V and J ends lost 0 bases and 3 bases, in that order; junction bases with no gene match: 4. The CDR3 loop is CASSVGGTGGFYEQYF. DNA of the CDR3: TGTGCCAGCAGCGTAGGTGGGACAGGGGGCTTCTACGAGCAGTACTTC.